This record looks at one T cell receptor beta chain sequence and its context. Antigen specificity is unknown. This record comes from a study of T cell responses to AZD1222 COVID-19 vaccine. The CDR3 spans 15 residues. V lost 0 bases, J lost 5 bases, and 7 bases stayed unmatched. Germline V gene data show CDR1 as GTSNPN and CDR2 as SVGIG (reference sequence). TCRdb keeps only in-frame clones here, not all; method: immunoSEQ multiplex PCR. Seen here are tens of thousands of clones, approximately 87% observed once, and the top ten hold approximately 7%. Overall study results and limits: The sample set comprised mostly white British donors with more females, and clonal diversity was possibly underestimated.

V and J are TRBV30 and TRBJ2-5, with 9 bases fitting TRBD1. The material sequenced was peripheral blood, taken on day 0 of AZD1222 vaccination. The TCR was taken from an adult in good health. The CDR3 nucleotides are TGTGCCTGGAGTGTCCACAGGGGGCGAGGGGAGACCCAGTACTTC. Amino acids: CAWSVHRGRGETQYF. The full variable domain, with the rest looked up from reference TRBV30 and TRBJ2-5, is SQTIHQWPATLVQPVGSPLSLECTVEGTSNPNLYWYRQAAGRGLQLLFYSVGIGQISSEVPQNLSASRPQDRQFILSSKKLLLSDSGFYLCAWSVHRGRGETQYFGPGTRLLVL.